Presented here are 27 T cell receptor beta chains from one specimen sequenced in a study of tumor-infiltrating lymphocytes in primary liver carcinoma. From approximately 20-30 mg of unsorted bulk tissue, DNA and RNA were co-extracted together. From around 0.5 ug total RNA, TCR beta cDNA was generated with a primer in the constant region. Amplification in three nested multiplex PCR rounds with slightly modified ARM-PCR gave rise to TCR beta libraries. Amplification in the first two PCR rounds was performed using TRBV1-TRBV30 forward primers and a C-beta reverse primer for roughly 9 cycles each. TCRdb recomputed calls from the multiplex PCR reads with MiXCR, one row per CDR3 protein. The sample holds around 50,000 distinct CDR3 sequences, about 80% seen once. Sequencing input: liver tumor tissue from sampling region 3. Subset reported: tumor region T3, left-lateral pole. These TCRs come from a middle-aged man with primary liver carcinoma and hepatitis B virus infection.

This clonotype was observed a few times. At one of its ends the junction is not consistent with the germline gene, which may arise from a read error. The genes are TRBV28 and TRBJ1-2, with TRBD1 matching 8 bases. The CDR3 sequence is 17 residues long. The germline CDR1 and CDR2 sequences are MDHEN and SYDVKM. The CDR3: CASSSIQGAVSNYDYTF. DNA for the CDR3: TGTGCCAGCAGTTCCATTCAGGGGGCAGTGTCCAACTATGACTACACCTTC.

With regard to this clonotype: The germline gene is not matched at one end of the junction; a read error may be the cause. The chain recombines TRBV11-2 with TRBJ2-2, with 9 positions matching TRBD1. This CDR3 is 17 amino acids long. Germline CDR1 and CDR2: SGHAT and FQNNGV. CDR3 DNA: TGTGCCAGCAGCCTCGATCGGGACAGGGTCGGCACCGGGGAGCTGTTATTT. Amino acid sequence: CASSLDRDRVGTGELLF.

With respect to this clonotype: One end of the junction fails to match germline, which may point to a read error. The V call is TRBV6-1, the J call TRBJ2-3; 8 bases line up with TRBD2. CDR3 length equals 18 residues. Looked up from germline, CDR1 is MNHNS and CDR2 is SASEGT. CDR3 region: CANSEPASGPYSTDTEYF. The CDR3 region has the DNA TGTGCCAACAGTGAACCAGCTAGCGGGCCATATAGCACAGATACGGAGTATTTT.

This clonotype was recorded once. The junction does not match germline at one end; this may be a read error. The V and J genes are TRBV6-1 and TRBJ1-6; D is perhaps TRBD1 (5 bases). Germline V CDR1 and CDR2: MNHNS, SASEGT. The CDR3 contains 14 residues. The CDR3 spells CTSGERQGASPLHF. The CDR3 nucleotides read TGTACCAGCGGTGAACGCCAGGGAGCTTCACCCCTCCACTTT.

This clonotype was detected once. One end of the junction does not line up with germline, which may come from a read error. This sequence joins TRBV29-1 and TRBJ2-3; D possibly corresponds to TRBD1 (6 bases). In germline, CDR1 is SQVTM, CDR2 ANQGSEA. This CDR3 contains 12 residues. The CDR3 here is CSVAGVRLGEYF. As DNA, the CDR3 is TGCAGCGTGGCAGGGGTACGCCTCGGGGAGTACTTT.

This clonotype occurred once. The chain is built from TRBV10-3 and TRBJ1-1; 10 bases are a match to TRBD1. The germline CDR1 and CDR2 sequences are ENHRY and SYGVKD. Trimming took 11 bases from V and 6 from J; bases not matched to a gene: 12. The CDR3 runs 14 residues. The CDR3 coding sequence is TGTGCCGCGCTACCGACAGGGGGCGGACCTGAAGCTTTCTTT. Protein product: CAALPTGGGPEAFF.

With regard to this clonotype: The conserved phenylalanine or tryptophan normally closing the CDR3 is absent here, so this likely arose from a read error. Written as DNA, the CDR3 is TGTGCCAGCAGTTCCCTTGCAGGGAGAAATGACATTCAGTACCTC. Its protein is CASSSLAGRNDIQYL. V and J are TRBV28 and TRBJ2-4; the D call may be TRBD1 or TRBD2 (5 bases each). Trimming stripped 4 bases from V and 8 bases from J, with 18 bases between. The germline gives CDR1 MDHEN, CDR2 SYDVKM. The CDR3 has 15 residues.

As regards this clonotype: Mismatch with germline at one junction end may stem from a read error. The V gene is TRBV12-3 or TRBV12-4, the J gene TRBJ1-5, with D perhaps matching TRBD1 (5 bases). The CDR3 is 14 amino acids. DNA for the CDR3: TGTGCCAGTAGTTTTGGGCAGGGAGAGGGGCCCCAGCAGTTT. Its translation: CASSFGQGEGPQQF.

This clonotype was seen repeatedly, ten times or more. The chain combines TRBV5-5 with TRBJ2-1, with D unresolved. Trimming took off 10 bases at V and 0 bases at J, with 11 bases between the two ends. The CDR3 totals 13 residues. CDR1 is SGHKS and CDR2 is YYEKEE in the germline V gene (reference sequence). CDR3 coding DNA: TGTGCCTCCCAGAGGAGCTCCTACAATGAGCAGTTCTTC. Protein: CASQRSSYNEQFF.

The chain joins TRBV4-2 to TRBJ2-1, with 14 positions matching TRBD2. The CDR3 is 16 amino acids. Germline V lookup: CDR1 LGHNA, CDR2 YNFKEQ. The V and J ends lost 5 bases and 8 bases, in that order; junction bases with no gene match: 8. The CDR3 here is CASSIAGTSGGDEQFF. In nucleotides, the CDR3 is TGTGCCAGCAGCATAGCCGGGACTAGCGGGGGCGATGAGCAGTTCTTC.

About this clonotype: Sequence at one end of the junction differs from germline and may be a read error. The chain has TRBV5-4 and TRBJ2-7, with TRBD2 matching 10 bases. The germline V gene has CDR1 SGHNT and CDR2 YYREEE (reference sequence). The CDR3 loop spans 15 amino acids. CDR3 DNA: TGTGTCAGCAGCCCAGGACTAGCGGTAACCTACGAACAGTACTTC. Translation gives CVSSPGLAVTYEQYF.

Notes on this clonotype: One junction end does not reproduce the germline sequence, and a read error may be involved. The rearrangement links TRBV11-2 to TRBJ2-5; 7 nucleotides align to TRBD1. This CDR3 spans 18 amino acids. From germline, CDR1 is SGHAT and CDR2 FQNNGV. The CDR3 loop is CASSSYAGAGGSQETKYF. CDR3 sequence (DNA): TGTGCAAGCAGCTCGTACGCAGGGGCAGGGGGTTCCCAAGAGACCAAGTACTTC. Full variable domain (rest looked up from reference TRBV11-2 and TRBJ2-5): EAGVAQSPRYKIIEKRQSVAFWCNPISGHATLYWYQQILGQGPKLLIQFQNNGVVDDSQLPKDRFSAERLKGVDSTLKIQPAKLEDSAVYLCASSSYAGAGGSQETKYFGPGTRLLVL.

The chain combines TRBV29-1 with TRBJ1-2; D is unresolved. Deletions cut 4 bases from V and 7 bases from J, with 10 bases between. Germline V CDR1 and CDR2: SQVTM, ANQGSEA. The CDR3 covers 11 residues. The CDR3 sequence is CSVVTGCGYTF. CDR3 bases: TGCAGCGTTGTGACGGGCTGTGGCTACACCTTC.

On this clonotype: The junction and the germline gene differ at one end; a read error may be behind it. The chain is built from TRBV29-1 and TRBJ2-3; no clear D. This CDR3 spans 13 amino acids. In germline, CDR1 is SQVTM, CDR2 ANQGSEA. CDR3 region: CSVNRVRLGTRYF. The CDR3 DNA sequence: TGCAGCGTTAACCGGGTCAGGCTCGGTACGCGGTATTTT.

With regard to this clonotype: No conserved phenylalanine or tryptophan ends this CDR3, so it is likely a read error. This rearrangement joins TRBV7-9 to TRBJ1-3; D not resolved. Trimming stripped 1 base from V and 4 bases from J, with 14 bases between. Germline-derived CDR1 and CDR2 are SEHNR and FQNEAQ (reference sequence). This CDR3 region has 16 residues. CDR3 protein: CASSLGLTAAGNTIYS. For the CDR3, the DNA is TGTGCCAGCAGCTTAGGTCTGACGGCGGCCGGAAACACCATATATTCT.

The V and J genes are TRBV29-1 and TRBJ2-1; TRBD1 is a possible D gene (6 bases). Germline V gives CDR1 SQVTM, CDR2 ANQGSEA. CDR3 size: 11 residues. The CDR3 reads CSAPTGCQQFF. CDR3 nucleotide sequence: TGCAGTGCCCCCACAGGGTGTCAGCAGTTCTTC.

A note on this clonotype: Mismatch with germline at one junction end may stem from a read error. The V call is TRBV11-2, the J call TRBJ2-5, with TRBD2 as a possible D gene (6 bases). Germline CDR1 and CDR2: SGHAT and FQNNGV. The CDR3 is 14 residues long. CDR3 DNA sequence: TGTACCAGTAGCGAAGTGGGGGGAGGAGAGACCCAGTACTTC. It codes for CTSSEVGGGETQYF.

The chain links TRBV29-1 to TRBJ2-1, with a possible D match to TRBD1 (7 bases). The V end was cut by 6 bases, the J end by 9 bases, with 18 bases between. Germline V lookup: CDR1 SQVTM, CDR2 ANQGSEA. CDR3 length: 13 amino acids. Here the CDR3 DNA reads TGCAGCGTGGAGGGGACAGAAGACGGTGAGCAGTTCTTC. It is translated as CSVEGTEDGEQFF.

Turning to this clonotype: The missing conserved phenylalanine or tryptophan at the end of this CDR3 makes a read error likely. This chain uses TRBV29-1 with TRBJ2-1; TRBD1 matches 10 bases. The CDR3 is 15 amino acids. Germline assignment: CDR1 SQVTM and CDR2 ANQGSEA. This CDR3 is CSVERRDRGYNEQFI. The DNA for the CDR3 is TGCAGTGTTGAGCGCCGGGACAGGGGATACAATGAGCAGTTCATC.

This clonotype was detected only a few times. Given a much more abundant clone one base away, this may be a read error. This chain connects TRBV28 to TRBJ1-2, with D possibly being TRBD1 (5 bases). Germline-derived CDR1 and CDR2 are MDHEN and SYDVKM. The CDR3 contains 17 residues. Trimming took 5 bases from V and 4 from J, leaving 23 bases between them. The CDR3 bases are TGTGCCAGCAGTACGGAAGGGGCGGTCCACGACTTCTATGGCTACACCTTC. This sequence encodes CASSTEGAVHDFYGYTF.

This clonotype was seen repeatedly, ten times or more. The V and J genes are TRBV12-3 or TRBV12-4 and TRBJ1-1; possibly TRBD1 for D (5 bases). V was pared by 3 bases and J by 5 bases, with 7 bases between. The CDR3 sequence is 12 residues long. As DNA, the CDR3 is TGTGCCAGCAGTTTTTGGGGGACTGAAGCTTTCTTT. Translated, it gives CASSFWGTEAFF.

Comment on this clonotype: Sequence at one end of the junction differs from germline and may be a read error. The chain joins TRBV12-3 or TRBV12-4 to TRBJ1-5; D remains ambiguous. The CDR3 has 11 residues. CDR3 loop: CASSLDEPEHF. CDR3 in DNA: TGTGCCAGCAGTTTAGATGAGCCCGAGCATTTT.

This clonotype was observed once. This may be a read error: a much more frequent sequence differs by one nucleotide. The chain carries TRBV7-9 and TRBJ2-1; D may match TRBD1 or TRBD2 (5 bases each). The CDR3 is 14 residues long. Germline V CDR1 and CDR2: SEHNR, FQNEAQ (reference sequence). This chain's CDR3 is CASSLSQGRDEQSF. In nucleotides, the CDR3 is TGTGCCAGCAGCTTATCCCAGGGACGGGATGAGCAGTCCTTC.

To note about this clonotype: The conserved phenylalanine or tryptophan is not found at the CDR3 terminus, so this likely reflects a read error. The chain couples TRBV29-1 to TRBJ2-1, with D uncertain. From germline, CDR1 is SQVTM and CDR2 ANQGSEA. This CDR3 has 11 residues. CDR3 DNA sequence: TGCAACGTCGATAAGAGGAATGAGCAGTTCCTC. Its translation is CNVDKRNEQFL.

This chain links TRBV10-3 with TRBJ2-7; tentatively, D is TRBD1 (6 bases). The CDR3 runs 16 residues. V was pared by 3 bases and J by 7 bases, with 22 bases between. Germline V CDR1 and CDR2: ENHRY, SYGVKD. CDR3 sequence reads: CAISDTGTWGRYEQYF. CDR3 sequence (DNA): TGTGCCATCAGTGATACCGGGACATGGGGCAGATATGAGCAGTACTTC.

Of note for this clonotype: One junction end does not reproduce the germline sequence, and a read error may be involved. The CDR3 bases are TGTGCCAGCAGTTACCTGAGGGGAGGCAGGGAAGATGGCTACACGTTC. It codes for CASSYLRGGREDGYTF. The V gene is TRBV6-5, the J gene TRBJ1-2; the D gene is possibly TRBD1 (5 bases). The germline gives CDR1 MNHEY, CDR2 SVGAGI. The CDR3 covers 16 residues.

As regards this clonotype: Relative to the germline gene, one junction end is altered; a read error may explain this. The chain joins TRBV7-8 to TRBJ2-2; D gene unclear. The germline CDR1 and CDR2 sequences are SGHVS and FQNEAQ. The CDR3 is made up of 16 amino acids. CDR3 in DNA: TGCGCCAGCAACCCCCTTCGAGGACCGAAGACCGGGGAGCTGTTTTTT. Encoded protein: CASNPLRGPKTGELFF. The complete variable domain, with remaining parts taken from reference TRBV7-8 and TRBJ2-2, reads GAGVSQSPRYKVAKRGQDVALRCDPISGHVSLFWYQQALGQGPEFLTYFQNEAQLDKSGLPSDRFFAERPEGSVSTLKIQRTQQEDSAVYLCASNPLRGPKTGELFFGEGSRLTVL.